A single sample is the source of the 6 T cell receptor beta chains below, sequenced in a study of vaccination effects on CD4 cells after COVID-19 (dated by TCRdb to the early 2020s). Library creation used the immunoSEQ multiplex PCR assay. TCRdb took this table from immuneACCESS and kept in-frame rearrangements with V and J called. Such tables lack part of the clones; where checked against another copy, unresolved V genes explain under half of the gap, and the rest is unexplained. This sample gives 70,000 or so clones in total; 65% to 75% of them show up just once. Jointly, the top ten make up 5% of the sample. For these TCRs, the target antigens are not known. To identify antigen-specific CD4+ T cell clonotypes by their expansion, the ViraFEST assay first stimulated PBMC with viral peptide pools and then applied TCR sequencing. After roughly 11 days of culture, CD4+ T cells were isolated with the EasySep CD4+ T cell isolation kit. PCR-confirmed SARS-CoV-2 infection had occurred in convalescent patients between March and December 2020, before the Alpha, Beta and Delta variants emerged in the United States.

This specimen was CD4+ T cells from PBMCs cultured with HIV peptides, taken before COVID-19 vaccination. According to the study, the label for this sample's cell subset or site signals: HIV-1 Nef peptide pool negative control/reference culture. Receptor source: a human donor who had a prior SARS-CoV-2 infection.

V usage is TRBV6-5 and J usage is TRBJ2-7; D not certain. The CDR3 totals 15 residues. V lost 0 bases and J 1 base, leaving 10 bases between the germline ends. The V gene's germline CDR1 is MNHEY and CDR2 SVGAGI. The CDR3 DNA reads TGTGCCAGCAGTTACTCGACCCTGGGATCCTACGAGCAGTACTTC. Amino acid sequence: CASSYSTLGSYEQYF.

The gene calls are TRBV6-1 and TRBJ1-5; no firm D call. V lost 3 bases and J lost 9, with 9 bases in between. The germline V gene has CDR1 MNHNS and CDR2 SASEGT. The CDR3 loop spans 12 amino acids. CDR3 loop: CASSEGFLPQHF. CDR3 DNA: TGTGCCAGCAGTGAGGGCTTTTTGCCCCAGCATTTT.

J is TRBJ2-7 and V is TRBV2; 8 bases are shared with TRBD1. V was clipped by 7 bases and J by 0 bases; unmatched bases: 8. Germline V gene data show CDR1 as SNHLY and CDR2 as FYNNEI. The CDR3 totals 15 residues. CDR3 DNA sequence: TGTGCCAGCACATCCGACAGGGGTTCCTCCTACGAGCAGTACTTC. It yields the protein CASTSDRGSSYEQYF.

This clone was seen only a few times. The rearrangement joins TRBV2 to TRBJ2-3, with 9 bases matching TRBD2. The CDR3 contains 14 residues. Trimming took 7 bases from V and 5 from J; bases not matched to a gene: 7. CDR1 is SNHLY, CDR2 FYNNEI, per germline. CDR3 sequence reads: CASIMERGVDTQYF. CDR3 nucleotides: TGTGCCAGCATCATGGAGCGGGGGGTAGATACGCAGTATTTT.

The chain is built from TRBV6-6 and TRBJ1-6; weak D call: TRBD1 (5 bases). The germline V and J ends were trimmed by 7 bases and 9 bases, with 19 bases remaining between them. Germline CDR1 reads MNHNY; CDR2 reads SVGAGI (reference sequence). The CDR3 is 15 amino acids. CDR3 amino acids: CASNPRVGVSSPLHF. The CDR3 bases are TGTGCCAGCAACCCACGGGTAGGGGTTAGTTCACCCCTCCACTTT.

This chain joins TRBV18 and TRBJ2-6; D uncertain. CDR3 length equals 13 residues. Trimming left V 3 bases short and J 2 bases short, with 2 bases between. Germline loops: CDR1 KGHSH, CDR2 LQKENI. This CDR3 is CASSPPGANVLTF. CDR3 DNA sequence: TGTGCCAGCTCACCTCCTGGGGCCAACGTCCTGACTTTC.